The 26 T cell receptor beta chains in this list originate from one sample, sequenced in a study of blood T cell repertoires in COVID-19 (TCRdb year 2020). The receptor library was made with the immunoSEQ multiplex PCR assay. Drawn from immuneACCESS, this table holds only the in-frame rearrangements with V and J called that TCRdb kept. Clones are partly lost; checked studies trace under half to an unresolved V gene and leave the rest unexplained. Here the sample has 200,000 to 300,000 clones; 86% occur a single time. The leading ten clones occupy around 1.5% of the sample. The sample was peripheral blood. The receptors stem from a woman aged 55-75 years who had recovered from COVID-19.

The chain links TRBV3-1 (or the pseudogene TRBV3-2) to TRBJ2-7, with D tentatively TRBD2 (6 bases). The CDR3 covers 14 residues. Germline values: CDR1 LGHDT, CDR2 YNNKEL (reference sequence). The germline V and J ends were trimmed by 1 base and 6 bases, with 13 bases remaining between them. CDR3 nucleotide sequence: TGTGCCAGCAGCCAAGTTTTGTTGGAGGGCGAGCAGTACTTC. Encoded protein: CASSQVLLEGEQYF.

This clone was detected only once. The chain carries TRBV9 and TRBJ2-3; D not resolved. The CDR3 spans 16 residues. Trimming removed 0 bases at V and 0 bases at J, with 11 bases between. Germline V gives CDR1 SGDLS, CDR2 YYNGEE. The CDR3 DNA reads as TGTGCCAGCAGCGTAGGAAGCTTTGCTAGCACAGATACGCAGTATTTT. It codes for CASSVGSFASTDTQYF.

J is TRBJ2-3 and V is TRBV6-6; TRBD2 aligns across 9 bases. The J segment lost 5 bases and the V segment lost 0 bases, leaving 6 bases of the junction unmatched. This CDR3 spans 16 amino acids. CDR1 is MNHNY and CDR2 is SVGAGI in the germline V gene (reference sequence). As DNA, the CDR3 is TGTGCCAGCAGTTACTCGGGCGGGGGGGCAAGAGATACGCAGTATTTT. Its protein product is CASSYSGGGARDTQYF.

There are many counts of this clone. J is TRBJ2-7 and V is TRBV6-6, with a tentative D call TRBD1 (6 bases). V dropped 3 bases and J dropped 6 bases, with 12 bases sitting between them. Germline values: CDR1 MNHNY, CDR2 SVGAGI (reference sequence). There are 13 residues in the CDR3. Here the CDR3 reads CASSYSTGFEQYF. The CDR3 DNA follows: TGTGCCAGCAGTTATTCCACAGGGTTCGAGCAGTACTTC.

V is TRBV7-9 and J is TRBJ1-5; no reliable D call. Looked up from germline, CDR1 is SEHNR and CDR2 is FQNEAQ (reference sequence). The CDR3 loop spans 17 amino acids. V lost 1 base to trimming and J lost 2 bases, with 15 bases between them. The CDR3 loop reads CASSLDSVISGNQPQHF. The CDR3 DNA follows: TGTGCCAGCAGCTTAGATTCCGTGATCTCGGGCAATCAGCCCCAGCATTTT.

The chain employs TRBV7-2 and TRBJ2-3, with D hard to call. Germline lookup yields CDR1 SGHTA and CDR2 FQGNSA. The CDR3 extends over 14 amino acids. Trimming stripped 5 bases from V and 4 bases from J, with 13 bases between. CDR3 nucleotide sequence: TGTGCCAGCAGCGTCACAGTTTTTTCAGATACGCAGTATTTT. This sequence encodes CASSVTVFSDTQYF. The entire variable domain, with the rest obtained from reference TRBV7-2 and TRBJ2-3, is as follows: GAGVSQSPSNKVTEKGKDVELRCDPISGHTALYWYRQSLGQGLEFLIYFQGNSAPDKSGLPSDRFSAERTGGSVSTLTIQRTQQEDSAVYLCASSVTVFSDTQYFGPGTRLTVL.

This chain connects TRBV6-5 to TRBJ1-1, with 7 bases that match TRBD1. J lost 8 bases, V lost 1 base, and 7 bases had no gene match. Germline V gene sequence: CDR1 MNHEY, CDR2 SVGAGI. This CDR3 has 14 residues. CDR3 in DNA: TGTGCCAGCAGTTACTGGGCAGGGGGAAAAGAAGCTTTCTTT. Protein sequence: CASSYWAGGKEAFF.

The chain carries TRBV6-6 and TRBJ1-3, with D possibly being TRBD1 (6 bases). Germline CDR1 reads MNHNY; CDR2 reads SVGAGI (reference sequence). This CDR3 is 15 amino acids long. Trimming took off 4 bases at V and 0 bases at J, with 10 bases between the two ends. This CDR3 is CASSLMTGSGNTIYF. In DNA, the CDR3 is TGTGCCAGCAGTTTAATGACAGGCTCTGGAAACACCATATATTTT.

The V gene is TRBV12-5, the J gene TRBJ1-2, with 10 bases fitting TRBD1. This CDR3 spans 14 amino acids. V was pared by 6 bases and J by 8 bases, with 9 bases of the junction left unmatched. The germline gives CDR1 LGHNT, CDR2 FRNRAP. CDR3: CASGRDRGQRGYTF. The DNA for the CDR3 is TGTGCTAGTGGCCGGGACAGGGGACAACGAGGCTACACCTTC. The whole variable domain, remainder taken from reference TRBV12-5 and TRBJ1-2, is DARVTQTPRHKVTEMGQEVTMRCQPILGHNTVFWYRQTMMQGLELLAYFRNRAPLDDSGMPKDRFSAEMPDATLATLKIQPSEPRDSAVYFCASGRDRGQRGYTFGSGTRLTVV.

This chain joins TRBV9 and TRBJ1-3, with TRBD1 matching 7 bases. Germline V lookup: CDR1 SGDLS, CDR2 YYNGEE. CDR3 length equals 15 residues. V dropped 0 bases and J dropped 3; count of bases not matched to a gene: 3. CDR3 in amino acids: CASSVGGGGGNTIYF. The CDR3 DNA is TGTGCCAGCAGCGTAGGAGGGGGCGGTGGAAACACCATATATTTT. The whole variable domain, filled in from reference TRBV9 and TRBJ1-3, reads DSGVTQTPKHLITATGQRVTLRCSPRSGDLSVYWYQQSLDQGLQFLIQYYNGEERAKGNILERFSAQQFPDLHSELNLSSLELGDSALYFCASSVGGGGGNTIYFGEGSWLTVV.

This clone has just one count. The V call is TRBV7-2, the J call TRBJ2-7, with TRBD2 as a possible D gene (6 bases). V dropped 5 bases and J dropped 3 bases, with 14 bases sitting between them. The CDR3 spans 14 residues. The V gene's germline CDR1 is SGHTA and CDR2 FQGNSA. This chain's CDR3 is CASSRSTGVYEQYF. In nucleotides, the CDR3 is TGTGCCAGCAGCCGGAGTACGGGGGTCTACGAGCAGTACTTC.

The sample holds a few counts of this clone. V and J are TRBV7-9 and TRBJ1-3, with a possible D match to TRBD1 (6 bases). The CDR3 contains 16 residues. Germline V gene lookup returns CDR1 SEHNR and CDR2 FQNEAQ (reference sequence). V lost 3 bases to trimming and J lost 0 bases, with 12 bases between them. CDR3 DNA sequence: TGTGCCAGCAGCTTCAACGGACAGTTCTCTGGAAACACCATATATTTT. Protein product: CASSFNGQFSGNTIYF.

This clone was detected once. This chain uses TRBV6-4 with TRBJ2-1; possible D gene TRBD2, 5 bases. There are 15 residues in the CDR3. Deletions cut 4 bases from V and 7 bases from J, with 17 bases between. Germline CDR1 is MRHNA and CDR2 is SNTAGT. The CDR3 sequence is CASSASAGIGNEQFF. The CDR3, as DNA: TGTGCCAGCAGTGCTTCGGCGGGTATCGGGAATGAGCAGTTCTTC.

The chain joins TRBV5-1 to TRBJ2-7; 7 bases line up with TRBD1. Germline assignment: CDR1 SGHRS and CDR2 YFSETQ. The CDR3 extends over 14 amino acids. V dropped 0 bases and J dropped 2; count of bases not matched to a gene: 2. CDR3 sequence (DNA): TGCGCCAGCAGCTTGGGGGACAGTCCCTACGAGCAGTACTTC. Residues: CASSLGDSPYEQYF.

In this sample, this clone turned up once. This sequence joins TRBV25-1 and TRBJ2-7; D might be TRBD2 (6 bases). This CDR3 comprises 14 residues. The ends were cut back, 2 bases at V and 7 bases at J, with 15 bases in the middle. CDR1 is MGHDK and CDR2 is SYGVNS in the germline V gene. Written as DNA, the CDR3 is TGTGCCAGCAGTGAAATGTATCCAGGGAGGGAGCAGTACTTC. Protein sequence: CASSEMYPGREQYF.

The chain joins TRBV7-9 to TRBJ1-6; 7 bases fit TRBD1. Germline CDR1 SEHNR, CDR2 FQNEAQ (reference sequence). The CDR3 is 14 residues long. Trimming cost V 8 bases and J 7 bases; bases outside gene matches: 8. Written as DNA, the CDR3 is TGTGCCAGCGCATCCGGGACAGACAATTCACCCCTCCACTTT. Its translation is CASASGTDNSPLHF.

V usage is TRBV6-5 and J usage is TRBJ1-1; perhaps TRBD1 as D (5 bases). Germline CDR1 and CDR2: MNHEY and SVGAGI. The CDR3 covers 12 residues. V was trimmed by 7 bases and J by 4 bases, leaving 10 bases between them. CDR3: CASTGRGTEAFF. The DNA for the CDR3 is TGTGCCAGCACCGGGAGGGGCACTGAAGCTTTCTTT.

This clone was recorded only once. This chain joins TRBV9 and TRBJ1-1, with TRBD1 as a possible D gene (5 bases). This CDR3 has 14 residues. CDR1 SGDLS and CDR2 YYNGEE come from the germline V gene. Trimming left V 0 bases short and J 2 bases short, with 8 bases between. Here the CDR3 DNA reads TGTGCCAGCAGCGTAGGGCAGGGTAACACTGAAGCTTTCTTT. Residues: CASSVGQGNTEAFF. The variable domain in full, with the rest retrieved from reference TRBV9 and TRBJ1-1, is DSGVTQTPKHLITATGQRVTLRCSPRSGDLSVYWYQQSLDQGLQFLIQYYNGEERAKGNILERFSAQQFPDLHSELNLSSLELGDSALYFCASSVGQGNTEAFFGQGTRLTVV.

This chain links TRBV5-1 with TRBJ2-5; 13 bases align to TRBD2. Germline V CDR1 and CDR2: SGHRS, YFSETQ. The CDR3 sequence is 15 residues long. The junction had 1 base not matched to a gene; V was cut back by 4 bases and J by 1 base. The CDR3 DNA sequence: TGCGCCAGCAGCGGACTAGCGGGGGCCCAAGAGACCCAGTACTTC. It encodes CASSGLAGAQETQYF. The whole variable domain, filled in from reference TRBV5-1 and TRBJ2-5, reads KAGVTQTPRYLIKTRGQQVTLSCSPISGHRSVSWYQQTPGQGLQFLFEYFSETQRNKGNFPGRFSGRQFSNSRSEMNVSTLELGDSALYLCASSGLAGAQETQYFGPGTRLLVL.

V usage is TRBV2 and J usage is TRBJ2-1; 9 positions match TRBD2. The CDR3 runs 14 residues. The J segment lost 12 bases and the V segment lost 7 bases, leaving 13 bases of the junction unmatched. Per the germline V gene, CDR1 is SNHLY and CDR2 is FYNNEI. The CDR3 is CASTVAGASSGQFF. DNA for the CDR3: TGTGCCAGCACCGTAGCGGGGGCCTCCTCAGGGCAGTTCTTC.

The chain joins TRBV7-3 to TRBJ2-1, with D perhaps matching TRBD1 (6 bases). Germline loops: CDR1 SGHTA, CDR2 FQGTGA. The germline V and J ends were trimmed by 1 base and 3 bases, with 10 bases remaining between them. The CDR3 covers 15 residues. DNA for the CDR3: TGTGCCAGCAGCTTAAAAGGGGGAATCTACAATGAGCAGTTCTTC. Its translation is CASSLKGGIYNEQFF.

Note on this clone: One end of the junction varies from germline; a read error may be responsible. V is TRBV4-1 and J is TRBJ2-2; the match to TRBD1 covers 7 bases. The CDR3 loop spans 16 amino acids. Germline loops: CDR1 MGHRA, CDR2 YSYEKL. Here the CDR3 reads CASSQDRGRTTGELFF. The CDR3 nucleotides are TGCGCCAGCAGCCAAGATAGGGGGCGGACCACCGGAGAGCTGTTTTTT.

This clone was picked up a small number of times. The V and J genes are TRBV7-3 and TRBJ2-2, with D possibly TRBD2 on 6 matching bases. Germline V CDR1 and CDR2: SGHTA, FQGTGA. CDR3 size: 14 residues. The V gene lost 5 bases and the J gene lost 2 bases, with 9 bases spanning the gap. The CDR3 sequence: CASSPGLNTGELFF. The CDR3 nucleotides read TGTGCCAGCAGCCCTGGACTAAACACCGGGGAGCTGTTTTTT.

This chain links TRBV19 with TRBJ2-2, with TRBD1 as a possible D gene (6 bases). The CDR3 runs 12 residues. Trimming took off 5 bases at V and 6 bases at J, with 7 bases between the two ends. Germline values: CDR1 LNHDA, CDR2 SQIVND (reference sequence). The CDR3 loop reads CASSPGAGELFF. DNA of the CDR3: TGTGCCAGTAGTCCAGGGGCCGGGGAGCTGTTTTTT. Drawing the rest from reference TRBV19 and TRBJ2-2, the complete variable domain is DGGITQSPKYLFRKEGQNVTLSCEQNLNHDAMYWYRQDPGQGLRLIYYSQIVNDFQKGDIAEGYSVSREKKESFPLTVTSAQKNPTAFYLCASSPGAGELFFGEGSRLTVL.

The V gene is TRBV5-1, the J gene TRBJ2-4; the D gene is possibly TRBD1 (5 bases). CDR1 is SGHRS and CDR2 is YFSETQ in the germline V gene. Trimming removed 2 bases from V and 2 bases from J, with 17 bases in between. The CDR3 is 17 amino acids. The CDR3 loop is CASSLRGRVRTKNIQYF. DNA for the CDR3: TGCGCCAGCAGCTTAAGGGGTAGGGTTAGGACCAAAAACATTCAGTACTTC. Full variable domain (missing parts from reference TRBV5-1 and TRBJ2-4): KAGVTQTPRYLIKTRGQQVTLSCSPISGHRSVSWYQQTPGQGLQFLFEYFSETQRNKGNFPGRFSGRQFSNSRSEMNVSTLELGDSALYLCASSLRGRVRTKNIQYFGAGTRLSVL.

This clone was seen only a few times. The CDR3 DNA reads as TGTGCCAGTAGTTCCCAGGGGTATTTCGATCAGCCCCAGCATTTT. It is translated as CASSSQGYFDQPQHF. This chain uses TRBV19 with TRBJ1-5; possibly TRBD1 for D (6 bases). This CDR3 spans 15 amino acids. Germline-derived CDR1 and CDR2 are LNHDA and SQIVND (reference sequence). V lost 5 bases to trimming and J lost 5 bases, with 16 bases between them.